Listed below are T cell receptor beta chains from one sample, sequenced in a study of blood T cell repertoires in COVID-19. Some clones are missing from TCRdb's copy, which holds only in-frame ones; the method was immunoSEQ multiplex PCR. The sample consists of approximately 150,000 clones, just under 85% of them appearing once. The sample was PBMCs or T cells enriched from blood (not recorded which). The receptors were sampled from a middle-aged woman who had recovered from COVID-19. CDR3s leave out the opening cysteine and the closing phenylalanine or tryptophan. The order of the fields is V gene, CDR3 protein.

V gene: TRBV27; CDR3 protein: ASNSDRVGETQY
V gene: TRBV28; CDR3 protein: ASSLGGSADTQY
V gene: TRBV5-1; CDR3 protein: ASSLANSNYNEQF
V gene: TRBV9; CDR3 protein: ASSLGTSQETQY
V gene: TRBV19; CDR3 protein: ASSIDPGTSGRALDEQY
V gene: TRBV7-3; CDR3 protein: ASSHGGQGNTEAF
V gene: TRBV5-4; CDR3 protein: ASSPRQGENYGYT
V gene: TRBV2; CDR3 protein: ASNLSPSGGRNEQF
V gene: TRBV5-1; CDR3 protein: ASTPVGQSIGNTIY
V gene: TRBV5-4; CDR3 protein: ASSLGEGQGKGYT
V gene: TRBV6-1; CDR3 protein: ASGVGESYHNSPLH
V gene: TRBV2; CDR3 protein: ASTRTSGNTDTQY
V gene: TRBV2; CDR3 protein: ASSEYSGSSYNEQF
V gene: TRBV4-2; CDR3 protein: ASSQETAGGYNEQF
V gene: TRBV28; CDR3 protein: ASSFEWTEAF
V gene: TRBV5-5; CDR3 protein: ASSFRDTHTGGELF
V gene: TRBV27; CDR3 protein: ASSARGGAYEQY
V gene: TRBV19; CDR3 protein: ASSSGQTGLAQY